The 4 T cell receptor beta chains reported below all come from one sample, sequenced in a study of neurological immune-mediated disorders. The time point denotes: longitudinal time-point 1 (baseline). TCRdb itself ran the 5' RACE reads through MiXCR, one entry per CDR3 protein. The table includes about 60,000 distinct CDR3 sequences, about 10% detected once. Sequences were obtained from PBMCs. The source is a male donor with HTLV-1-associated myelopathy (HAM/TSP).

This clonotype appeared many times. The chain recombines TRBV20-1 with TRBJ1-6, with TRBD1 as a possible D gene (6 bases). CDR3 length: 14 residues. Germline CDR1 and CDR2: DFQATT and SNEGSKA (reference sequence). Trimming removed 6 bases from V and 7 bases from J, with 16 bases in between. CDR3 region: CSAHGGSANSPLHF. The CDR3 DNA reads TGCAGTGCCCATGGGGGCTCAGCGAATTCACCCCTCCACTTT.

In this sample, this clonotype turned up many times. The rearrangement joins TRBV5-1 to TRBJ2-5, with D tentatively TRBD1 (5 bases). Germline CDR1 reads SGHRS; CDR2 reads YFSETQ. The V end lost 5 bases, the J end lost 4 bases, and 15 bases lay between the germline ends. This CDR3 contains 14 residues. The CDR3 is CASRLGVFGETQYF. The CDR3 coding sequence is TGCGCCAGCAGGTTAGGGGTGTTTGGAGAGACCCAGTACTTC.

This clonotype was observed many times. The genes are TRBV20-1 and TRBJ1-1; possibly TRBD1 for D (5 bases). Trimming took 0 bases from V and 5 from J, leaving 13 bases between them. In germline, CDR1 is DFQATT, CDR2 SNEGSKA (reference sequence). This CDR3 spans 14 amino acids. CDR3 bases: TGCAGTGCTAGAGATGGGGCAGGGCGGACTGAAGCTTTCTTT. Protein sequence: CSARDGAGRTEAFF.

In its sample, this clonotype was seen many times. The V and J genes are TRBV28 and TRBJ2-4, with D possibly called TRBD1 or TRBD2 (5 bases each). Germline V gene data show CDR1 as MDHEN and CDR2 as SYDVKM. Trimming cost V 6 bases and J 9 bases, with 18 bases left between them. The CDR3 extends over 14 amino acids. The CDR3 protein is CASSPSGQGIIQYF. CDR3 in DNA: TGTGCCAGCAGCCCGTCGGGGCAGGGAATCATTCAGTACTTC.